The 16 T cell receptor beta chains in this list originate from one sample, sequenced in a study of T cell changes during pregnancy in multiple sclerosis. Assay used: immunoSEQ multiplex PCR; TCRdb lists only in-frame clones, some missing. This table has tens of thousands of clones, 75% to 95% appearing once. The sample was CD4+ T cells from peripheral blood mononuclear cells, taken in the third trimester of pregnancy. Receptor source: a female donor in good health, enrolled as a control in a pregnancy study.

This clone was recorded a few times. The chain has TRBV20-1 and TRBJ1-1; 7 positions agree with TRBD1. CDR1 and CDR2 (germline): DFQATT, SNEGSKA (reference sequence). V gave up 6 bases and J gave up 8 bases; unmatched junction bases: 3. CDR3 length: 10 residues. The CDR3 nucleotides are TGCAGTGCAAACAGGGGAGAAGCTTTCTTT. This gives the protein CSANRGEAFF.

The CDR3 protein is CASSSGGQGAIYGYTF. In DNA form, the CDR3 reads TGTGCCAGCAGCTCTGGAGGGCAGGGGGCGATCTATGGCTACACCTTC. The chain joins TRBV5-8 to TRBJ1-2, with 8 nucleotides matching TRBD1. V dropped 3 bases and J dropped 4; count of bases not matched to a gene: 11. Looked up from germline, CDR1 is SGHTS and CDR2 is YDEGEE. The CDR3 is made up of 16 amino acids.

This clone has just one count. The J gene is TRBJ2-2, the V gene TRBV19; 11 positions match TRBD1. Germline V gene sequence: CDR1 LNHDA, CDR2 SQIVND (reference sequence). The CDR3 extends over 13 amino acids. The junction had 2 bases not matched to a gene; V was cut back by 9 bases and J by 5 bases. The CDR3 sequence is CASRDRGTGELFF. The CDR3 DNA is TGTGCCAGCAGGGACAGGGGGACCGGGGAGCTGTTTTTT.

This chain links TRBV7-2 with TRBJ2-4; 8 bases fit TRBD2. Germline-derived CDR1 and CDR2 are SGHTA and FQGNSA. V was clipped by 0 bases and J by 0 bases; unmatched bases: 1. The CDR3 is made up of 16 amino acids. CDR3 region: CASSLATSVAKNIQYF. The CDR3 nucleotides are TGTGCCAGCAGCTTAGCGACTAGCGTAGCCAAAAACATTCAGTACTTC.

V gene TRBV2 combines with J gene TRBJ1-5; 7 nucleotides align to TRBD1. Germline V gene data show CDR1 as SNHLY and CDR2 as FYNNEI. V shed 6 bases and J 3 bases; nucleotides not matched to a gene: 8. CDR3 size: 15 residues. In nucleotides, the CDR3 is TGTGCCAGCAGGGGGGACAGTCCGAACAATCAGCCCCAGCATTTT. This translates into CASRGDSPNNQPQHF.

The DNA for the CDR3 is TGTGCCAGCTCACCGACGATCCAACTAGCTACAACCACGAGTGGGACCCAGTACTTC. Its translation: CASSPTIQLATTTSGTQYF. This chain connects TRBV18 to TRBJ2-5; D is possibly TRBD2 (6 bases). Trimming stripped 3 bases from V and 7 bases from J, with 30 bases between. Germline values: CDR1 KGHSH, CDR2 LQKENI. CDR3 length: 19 residues.

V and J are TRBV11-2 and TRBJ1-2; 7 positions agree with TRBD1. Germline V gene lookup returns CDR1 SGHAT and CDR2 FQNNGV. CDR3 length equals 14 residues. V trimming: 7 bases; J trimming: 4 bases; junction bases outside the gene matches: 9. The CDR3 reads CASTFLAGGYGYTF. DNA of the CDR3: TGTGCCAGCACCTTCCTCGCAGGGGGCTATGGCTACACCTTC.

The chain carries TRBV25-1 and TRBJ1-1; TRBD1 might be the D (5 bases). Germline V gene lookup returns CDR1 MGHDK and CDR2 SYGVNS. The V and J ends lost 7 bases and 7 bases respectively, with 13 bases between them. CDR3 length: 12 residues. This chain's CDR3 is CASKDTFDEAFF. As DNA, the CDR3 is TGTGCCAGCAAGGACACTTTCGATGAAGCTTTCTTT.

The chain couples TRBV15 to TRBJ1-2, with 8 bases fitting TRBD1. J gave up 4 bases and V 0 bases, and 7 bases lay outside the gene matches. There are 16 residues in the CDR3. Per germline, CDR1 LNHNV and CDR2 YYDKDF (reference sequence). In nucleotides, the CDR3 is TGTGCCACCAGCAGAGACCCCTTTGGACAGGGCTATGGCTACACCTTC. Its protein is CATSRDPFGQGYGYTF.

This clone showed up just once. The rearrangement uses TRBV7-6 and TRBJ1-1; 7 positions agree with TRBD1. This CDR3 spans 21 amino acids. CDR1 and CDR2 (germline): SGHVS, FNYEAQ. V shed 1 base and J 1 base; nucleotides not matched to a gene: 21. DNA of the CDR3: TGTGCCAGCAGCTTAGTCCTAAAAGGTTCAAAAAGGACAGGTGAGAACACTGAAGCTTTCTTT. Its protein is CASSLVLKGSKRTGENTEAFF.

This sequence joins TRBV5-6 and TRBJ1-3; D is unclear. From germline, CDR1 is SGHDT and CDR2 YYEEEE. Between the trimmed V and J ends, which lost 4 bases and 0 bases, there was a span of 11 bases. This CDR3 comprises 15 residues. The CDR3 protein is CASSPAGGSGNTIYF. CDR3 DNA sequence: TGTGCCAGCAGCCCAGCCGGAGGCTCTGGAAACACCATATATTTT.

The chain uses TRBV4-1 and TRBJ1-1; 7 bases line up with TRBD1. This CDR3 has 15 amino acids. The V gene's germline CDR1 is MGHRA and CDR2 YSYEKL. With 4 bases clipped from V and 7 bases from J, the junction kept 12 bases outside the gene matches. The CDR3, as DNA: TGCGCCAGCAGCCTACAGGGACAGAGTGCGATTGAAGCTTTCTTT. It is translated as CASSLQGQSAIEAFF.

This chain's CDR3 is CASSGTGGNEKLFF. In nucleotides, the CDR3 is TGTGCCAGTAGTGGGACAGGGGGCAATGAAAAACTGTTTTTT. This chain uses TRBV19 with TRBJ1-4; 12 bases are shared with TRBD1. The trim removed 5 bases at V and 5 bases at J, leaving 0 bases unmatched. Looked up from germline, CDR1 is LNHDA and CDR2 is SQIVND (reference sequence). The CDR3 runs 14 residues.

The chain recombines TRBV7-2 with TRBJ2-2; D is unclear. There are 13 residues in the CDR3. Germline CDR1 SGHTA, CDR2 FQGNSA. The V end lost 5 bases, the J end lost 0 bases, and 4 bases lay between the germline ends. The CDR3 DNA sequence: TGTGCCAGCAGCCCGGCGAACACCGGGGAGCTGTTTTTT. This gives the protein CASSPANTGELFF. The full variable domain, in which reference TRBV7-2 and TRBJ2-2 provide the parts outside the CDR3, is GAGVSQSPSNKVTEKGKDVELRCDPISGHTALYWYRQSLGQGLEFLIYFQGNSAPDKSGLPSDRFSAERTGGSVSTLTIQRTQQEDSAVYLCASSPANTGELFFGEGSRLTVL.

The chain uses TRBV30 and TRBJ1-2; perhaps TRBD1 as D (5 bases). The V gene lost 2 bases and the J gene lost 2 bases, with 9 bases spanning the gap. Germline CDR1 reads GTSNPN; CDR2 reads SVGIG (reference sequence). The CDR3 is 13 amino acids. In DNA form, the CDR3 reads TGTGCCTGGAGTCGGGACTCCAACTATGGCTACACCTTC. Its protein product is CAWSRDSNYGYTF.

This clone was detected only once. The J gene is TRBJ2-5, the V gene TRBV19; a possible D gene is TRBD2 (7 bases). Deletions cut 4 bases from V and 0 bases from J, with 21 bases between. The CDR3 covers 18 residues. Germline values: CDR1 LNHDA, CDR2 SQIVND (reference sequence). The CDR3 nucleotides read TGTGCCAGTAGTAACCTCGGGGGGCCGAATTGGTACCAAGAGACCCAGTACTTC. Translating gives CASSNLGGPNWYQETQYF.